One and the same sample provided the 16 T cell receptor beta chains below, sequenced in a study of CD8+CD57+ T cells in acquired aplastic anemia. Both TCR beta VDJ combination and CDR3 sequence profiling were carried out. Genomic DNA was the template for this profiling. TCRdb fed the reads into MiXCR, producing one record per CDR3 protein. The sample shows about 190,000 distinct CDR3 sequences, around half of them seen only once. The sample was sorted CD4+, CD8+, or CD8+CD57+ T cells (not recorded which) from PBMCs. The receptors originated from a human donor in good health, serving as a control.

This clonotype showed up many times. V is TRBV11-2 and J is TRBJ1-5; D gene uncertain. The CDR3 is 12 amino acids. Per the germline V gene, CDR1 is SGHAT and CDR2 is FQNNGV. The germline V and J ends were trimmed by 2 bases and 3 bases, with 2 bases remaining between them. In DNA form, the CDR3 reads TGTGCCAGCAGCTTAAACAATCAGCCCCAGCATTTT. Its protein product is CASSLNNQPQHF. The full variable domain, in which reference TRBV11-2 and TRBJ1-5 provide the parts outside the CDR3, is EAGVAQSPRYKIIEKRQSVAFWCNPISGHATLYWYQQILGQGPKLLIQFQNNGVVDDSQLPKDRFSAERLKGVDSTLKIQPAKLEDSAVYLCASSLNNQPQHFGDGTRLSIL.

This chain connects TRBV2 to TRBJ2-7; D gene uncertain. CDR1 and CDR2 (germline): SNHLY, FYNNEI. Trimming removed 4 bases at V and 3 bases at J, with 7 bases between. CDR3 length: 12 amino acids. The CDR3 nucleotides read TGTGCCAGCAGTGGGACGGACTACGAGCAGTACTTC. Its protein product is CASSGTDYEQYF.

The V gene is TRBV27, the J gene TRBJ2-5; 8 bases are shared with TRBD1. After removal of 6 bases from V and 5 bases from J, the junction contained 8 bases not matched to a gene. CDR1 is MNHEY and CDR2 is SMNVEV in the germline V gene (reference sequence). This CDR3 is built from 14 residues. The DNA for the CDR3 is TGTGCCAGCAGACTTCAGGGGGCGGGGGAGACCCAGTACTTC. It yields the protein CASRLQGAGETQYF.

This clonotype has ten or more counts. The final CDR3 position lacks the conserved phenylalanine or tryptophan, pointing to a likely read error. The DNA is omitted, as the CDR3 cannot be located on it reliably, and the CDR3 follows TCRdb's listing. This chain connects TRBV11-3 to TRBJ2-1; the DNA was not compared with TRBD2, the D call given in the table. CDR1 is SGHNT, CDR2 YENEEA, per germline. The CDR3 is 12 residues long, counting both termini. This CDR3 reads CASSFGSGGRSI.

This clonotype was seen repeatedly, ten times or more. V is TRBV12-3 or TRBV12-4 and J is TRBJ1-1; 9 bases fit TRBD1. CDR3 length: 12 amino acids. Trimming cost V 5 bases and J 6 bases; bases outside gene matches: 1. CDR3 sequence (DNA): TGTGCCAGCAGTCGGACAGGGGCTGAAGCTTTCTTT. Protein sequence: CASSRTGAEAFF.

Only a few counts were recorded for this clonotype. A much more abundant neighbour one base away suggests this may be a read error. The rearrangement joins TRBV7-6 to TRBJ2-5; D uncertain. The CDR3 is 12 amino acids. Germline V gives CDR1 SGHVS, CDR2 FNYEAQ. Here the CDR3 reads CASPPPEETQYF. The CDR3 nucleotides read TGTGCCAGCCCACCACCGGAAGAAACCCAGTACTTC.

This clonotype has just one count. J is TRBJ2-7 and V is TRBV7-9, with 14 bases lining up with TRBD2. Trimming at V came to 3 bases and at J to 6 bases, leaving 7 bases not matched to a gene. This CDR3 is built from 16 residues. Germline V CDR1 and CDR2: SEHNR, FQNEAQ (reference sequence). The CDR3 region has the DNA TGTGCCAGCAGCTTGGGACTAGCGGGAGTAGGTTCCGAGCAGTACTTC. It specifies CASSLGLAGVGSEQYF.

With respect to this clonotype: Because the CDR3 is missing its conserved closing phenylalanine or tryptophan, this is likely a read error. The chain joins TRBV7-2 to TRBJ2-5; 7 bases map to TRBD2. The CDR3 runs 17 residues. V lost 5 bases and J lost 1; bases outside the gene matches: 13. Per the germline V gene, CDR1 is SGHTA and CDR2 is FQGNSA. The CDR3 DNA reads TGTGCCAGCAGCCAAGAGAGGAGCGGGAACCTCCAAGAGACCCAGTACTCC. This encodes CASSQERSGNLQETQYS.

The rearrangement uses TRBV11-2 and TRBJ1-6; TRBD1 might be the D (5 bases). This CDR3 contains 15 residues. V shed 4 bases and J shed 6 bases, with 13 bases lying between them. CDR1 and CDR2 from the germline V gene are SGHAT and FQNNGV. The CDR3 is CASSSGLAGNSPLHF. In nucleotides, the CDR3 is TGTGCCAGCAGCTCGGGACTAGCGGGTAATTCACCCCTCCACTTT. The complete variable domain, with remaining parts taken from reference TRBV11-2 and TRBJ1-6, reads EAGVAQSPRYKIIEKRQSVAFWCNPISGHATLYWYQQILGQGPKLLIQFQNNGVVDDSQLPKDRFSAERLKGVDSTLKIQPAKLEDSAVYLCASSSGLAGNSPLHFGNGTRLTVT.

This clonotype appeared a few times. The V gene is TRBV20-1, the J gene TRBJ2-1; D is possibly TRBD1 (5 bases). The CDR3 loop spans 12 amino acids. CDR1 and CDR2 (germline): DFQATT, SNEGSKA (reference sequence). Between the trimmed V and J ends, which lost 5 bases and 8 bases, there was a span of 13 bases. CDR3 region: CSASGNSYEQFF. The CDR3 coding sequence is TGCAGTGCTTCAGGGAATAGCTATGAGCAGTTCTTC.

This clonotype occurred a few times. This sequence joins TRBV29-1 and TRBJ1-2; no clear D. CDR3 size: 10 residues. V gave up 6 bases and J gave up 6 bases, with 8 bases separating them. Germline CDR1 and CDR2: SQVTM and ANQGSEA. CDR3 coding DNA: TGCAGCGTCGACGGCGATGGCTACACCTTC. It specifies CSVDGDGYTF.

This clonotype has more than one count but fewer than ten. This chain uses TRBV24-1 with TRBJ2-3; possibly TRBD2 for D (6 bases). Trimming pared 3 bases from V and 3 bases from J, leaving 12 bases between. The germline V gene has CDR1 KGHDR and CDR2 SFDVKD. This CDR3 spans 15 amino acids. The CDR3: CATSDSGLATDTQYF. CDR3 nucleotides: TGTGCCACCAGTGATAGTGGGCTAGCGACAGATACGCAGTATTTT.

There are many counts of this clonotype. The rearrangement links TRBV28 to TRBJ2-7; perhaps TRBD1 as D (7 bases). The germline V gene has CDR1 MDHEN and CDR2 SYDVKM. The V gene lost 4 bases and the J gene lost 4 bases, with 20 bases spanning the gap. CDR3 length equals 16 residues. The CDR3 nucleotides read TGTGCCAGCAGTTCCCCGTCCAGGGGGGCAGAATACGAGCAGTACTTC. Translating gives CASSSPSRGAEYEQYF.

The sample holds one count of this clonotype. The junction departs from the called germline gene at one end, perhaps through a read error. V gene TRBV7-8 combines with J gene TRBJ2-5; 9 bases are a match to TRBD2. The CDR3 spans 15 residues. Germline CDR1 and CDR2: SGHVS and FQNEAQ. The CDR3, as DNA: TGTGCTAGCAGCCAAACCCGCGGGGGGGGAGAGACCCAGTACTTC. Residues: CASSQTRGGGETQYF.

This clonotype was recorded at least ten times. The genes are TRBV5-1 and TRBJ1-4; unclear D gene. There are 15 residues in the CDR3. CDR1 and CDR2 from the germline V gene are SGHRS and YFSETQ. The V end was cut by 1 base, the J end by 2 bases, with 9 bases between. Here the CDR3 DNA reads TGCGCCAGCAGCTTGAGGGATCCGACTAATGAAAAACTGTTTTTT. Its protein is CASSLRDPTNEKLFF.

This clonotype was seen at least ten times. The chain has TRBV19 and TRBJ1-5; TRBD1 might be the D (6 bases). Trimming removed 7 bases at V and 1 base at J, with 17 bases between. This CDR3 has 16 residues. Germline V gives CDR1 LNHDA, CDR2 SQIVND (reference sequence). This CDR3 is CASNSQGGKSNQPQHF. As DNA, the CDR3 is TGTGCCAGTAACTCACAGGGTGGAAAGAGCAATCAGCCCCAGCATTTT.